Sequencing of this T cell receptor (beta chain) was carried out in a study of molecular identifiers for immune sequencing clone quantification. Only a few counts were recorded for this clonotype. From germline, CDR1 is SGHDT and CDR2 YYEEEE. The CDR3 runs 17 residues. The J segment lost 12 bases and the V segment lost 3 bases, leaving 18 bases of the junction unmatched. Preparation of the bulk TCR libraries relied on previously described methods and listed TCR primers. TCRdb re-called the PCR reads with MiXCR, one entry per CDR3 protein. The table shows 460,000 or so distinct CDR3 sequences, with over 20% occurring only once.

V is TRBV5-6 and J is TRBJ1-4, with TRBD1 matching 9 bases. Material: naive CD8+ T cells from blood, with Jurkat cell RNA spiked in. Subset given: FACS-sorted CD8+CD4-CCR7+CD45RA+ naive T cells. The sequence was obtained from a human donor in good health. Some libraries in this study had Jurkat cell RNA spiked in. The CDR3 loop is CASSYRTGVFPGAELFF. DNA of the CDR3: TGTGCCAGCAGCTACAGGACAGGGGTCTTCCCCGGGGCAGAACTGTTTTTT.